Presented here are 19 T cell receptor beta chains from one specimen sequenced in a study of cytotoxic CD8 clonotypes in ibrutinib-treated CLL. The assay was immunoSEQ multiplex PCR, and TCRdb's table has in-frame clones only and misses some. The sample includes hundreds of thousands of clones, 70% of them seen just once. The source was PBMCs, collected after 24 months of ibrutinib treatment. These receptors came from a human donor with chronic lymphocytic leukemia.

V usage is TRBV5-6 and J usage is TRBJ1-2; 8 nucleotides match TRBD1. The junction had 7 bases not matched to a gene; V was cut back by 4 bases and J by 2 bases. Looked up from germline, CDR1 is SGHDT and CDR2 is YYEEEE. The length of the CDR3 is 15 residues. The CDR3 coding sequence is TGTGCCAGCAGCGGGCCGGGACAGGTGAACTATGGCTACACCTTC. Protein product: CASSGPGQVNYGYTF.

The chain links TRBV13 to TRBJ2-2; D is perhaps TRBD2 (5 bases). Trimming stripped 2 bases from V and 5 bases from J, with 15 bases between. CDR1 PRHDT and CDR2 FYEKMQ come from the germline V gene (reference sequence). The CDR3 is 16 amino acids. CDR3 sequence: CASSLRRVLGTGELFF. CDR3 DNA sequence: TGTGCCAGCAGCTTACGAAGGGTACTAGGTACCGGGGAGCTGTTTTTT.

The chain recombines TRBV5-1 with TRBJ2-2; TRBD1 agrees at 7 bases. The CDR3 totals 19 residues. Germline CDR1 is SGHRS and CDR2 is YFSETQ. J gave up 1 base and V 1 base, and 13 bases lay outside the gene matches. The CDR3 sequence is CASSLSSDRDKGNTGELFF. In nucleotides, the CDR3 is TGCGCCAGCAGCTTGAGTAGCGACAGGGACAAGGGGAACACCGGGGAGCTGTTTTTT.

This clone was detected only a few times. The chain is built from TRBV28 and TRBJ1-2; 9 nucleotides align to TRBD1. CDR3 length equals 15 residues. Germline values: CDR1 MDHEN, CDR2 SYDVKM. The trim removed 3 bases at V and 7 bases at J, leaving 9 bases unmatched. This CDR3 reads CASSLFHRGQSGYTF. The CDR3 DNA is TGTGCCAGCAGTTTGTTCCACAGGGGGCAGTCTGGCTACACCTTC.

The chain is built from TRBV29-1 and TRBJ2-7, with 11 nucleotides matching TRBD2. The germline CDR1 and CDR2 sequences are SQVTM and ANQGSEA. The V segment lost 2 bases and the J segment 5 bases; nucleotides outside the gene matches: 11. CDR3 length equals 16 residues. CDR3 residues: CSVEPHPTSGSDEQYF. The CDR3 DNA reads TGCAGCGTTGAACCCCACCCCACTAGCGGGAGTGACGAGCAGTACTTC.

This clone was seen more than once but under ten times. Additional DNA sequences in this sample encode the identical CDR3. CDR3 DNA: TGTGCCAGCAGTTCGGGACAGGGTGAGGGCTACACCTTC. This gives the protein CASSSGQGEGYTF. The rearrangement uses TRBV28 and TRBJ1-2; 9 bases map to TRBD1. V trimming: 4 bases; J trimming: 8 bases; junction bases outside the gene matches: 5. The germline V gene encodes CDR1 MDHEN and CDR2 SYDVKM. CDR3 length equals 13 residues.

The CDR3 DNA sequence: TGTGCCAGCAGCTTAGTGGGGACAGACTACAATGAGCAGTTCTTC. Translation: CASSLVGTDYNEQFF. The J gene is TRBJ2-1, the V gene TRBV7-2, with 7 bases matching TRBD1. The germline V gene encodes CDR1 SGHTA and CDR2 FQGNSA. The junction had 3 bases not matched to a gene; V was cut back by 1 base and J by 3 bases. CDR3 size: 15 residues.

This rearrangement joins TRBV4-3 to TRBJ2-7; 7 bases map to TRBD1. Trimming at V came to 1 base and at J to 4 bases, leaving 7 bases not matched to a gene. CDR3 length: 15 amino acids. Germline CDR1 and CDR2: LGHNA and YSLEER. The CDR3 sequence: CASSQAPGTAYEQYF. In DNA, the CDR3 is TGCGCCAGCAGCCAAGCCCCCGGGACAGCGTACGAGCAGTACTTC.

The gene calls are TRBV6-5 and TRBJ1-2; 8 positions match TRBD1. There are 13 residues in the CDR3. The germline V gene has CDR1 MNHEY and CDR2 SVGAGI. V was clipped by 10 bases and J by 8 bases; unmatched bases: 12. The CDR3 loop is CATSGGAGRGYTF. The DNA of the CDR3 is TGTGCCACATCAGGGGGCGCGGGACGAGGCTACACCTTC.

This chain connects TRBV11-2 to TRBJ2-5; D is uncertain. This CDR3 has 14 amino acids. Trimming left V 1 base short and J 2 bases short, with 8 bases between. Germline-derived CDR1 and CDR2 are SGHAT and FQNNGV. CDR3 sequence: CASSLVARQETQYF. In DNA form, the CDR3 reads TGTGCCAGCAGCTTAGTGGCTCGGCAAGAGACCCAGTACTTC.

This clone was observed a few times. J is TRBJ1-2 and V is TRBV5-1; a possible D gene is TRBD1 (5 bases). CDR1 and CDR2 (germline): SGHRS, YFSETQ. V lost 4 bases, J lost 6 bases, and 10 bases lay in between. This CDR3 is 12 amino acids long. The DNA of the CDR3 is TGCGCCAGCAGCGTGGGAGGGGATGGCTACACCTTC. Amino acid sequence: CASSVGGDGYTF. The variable domain in full, completed from reference TRBV5-1 and TRBJ1-2, reads KAGVTQTPRYLIKTRGQQVTLSCSPISGHRSVSWYQQTPGQGLQFLFEYFSETQRNKGNFPGRFSGRQFSNSRSEMNVSTLELGDSALYLCASSVGGDGYTFGSGTRLTVV.

Only a few counts were recorded for this clone. The V and J genes are TRBV15 and TRBJ2-4; D remains unclear. Trimming took off 6 bases at V and 4 bases at J, with 7 bases between the two ends. CDR1 and CDR2 (germline): LNHNV, YYDKDF (reference sequence). This CDR3 spans 12 amino acids. The CDR3 protein is CATSAQKNIQYF. CDR3 bases: TGTGCCACCAGTGCGCAGAAAAACATTCAGTACTTC.

This clone was seen only a few times. CDR3 nucleotide sequence: TGTGCCAGCAGCTTAAGGGGACAGGCAGCCTCTGGGGCCAACGTCCTGACTTTC. Its protein product is CASSLRGQAASGANVLTF. The gene calls are TRBV7-3 and TRBJ2-6; 8 bases match TRBD1. V lost 1 base to trimming and J lost 0 bases; unmatched junction nucleotides: 5. The CDR3 covers 18 residues. CDR1 and CDR2 (germline): SGHTA, FQGTGA. Together with reference TRBV7-3 and TRBJ2-6, the CDR3 gives the full variable domain: GAGVSQTPSNKVTEKGKYVELRCDPISGHTALYWYRQSLGQGPEFLIYFQGTGAADDSGLPNDRFFAVRPEGSVSTLKIQRTERGDSAVYLCASSLRGQAASGANVLTFGAGSRLTVL.

V is TRBV2 and J is TRBJ1-2; maybe TRBD1 (5 bases). Trimming stripped 3 bases from V and 5 bases from J, with 10 bases between. Germline CDR1 SNHLY, CDR2 FYNNEI. This CDR3 spans 13 amino acids. The CDR3 DNA reads TGTGCCAGCAGTGATAGGACACCATATGGCTACACCTTC. Its protein product is CASSDRTPYGYTF.

This clone occurred a few times. The gene calls are TRBV4-1 and TRBJ1-1, with a tentative D call TRBD1 (6 bases). CDR3 length: 18 amino acids. V was clipped by 1 base and J by 4 bases, with 22 bases between them. Germline CDR1 reads MGHRA; CDR2 reads YSYEKL. The CDR3 sequence: CASSQAYGQIKEGTEAFF. The CDR3 bases are TGCGCCAGCAGCCAAGCATACGGACAGATTAAGGAAGGCACTGAAGCTTTCTTT.

The chain uses TRBV19 and TRBJ2-2; 7 nucleotides match TRBD2. The germline CDR1 and CDR2 sequences are LNHDA and SQIVND (reference sequence). The CDR3 has 14 residues. V shed 7 bases and J 6 bases; nucleotides not matched to a gene: 8. The CDR3 DNA is TGTGCCAGTATAGAGCGGGGTCCAGCCGGGGAGCTGTTTTTT. As protein: CASIERGPAGELFF.

This clone was counted only a few times. This chain links TRBV20-1 with TRBJ2-4; D gene uncertain. The CDR3 length is 11 residues. V was trimmed by 0 bases and J by 11 bases, leaving 8 bases between them. CDR1 DFQATT and CDR2 SNEGSKA come from the germline V gene (reference sequence). CDR3 protein: CSARDNELQYF. CDR3 DNA: TGCAGTGCTAGAGATAACGAACTTCAGTACTTC.

The gene calls are TRBV7-9 and TRBJ2-7; no clear D. The germline V and J ends were trimmed by 1 base and 3 bases, with 16 bases remaining between them. Germline CDR1 SEHNR, CDR2 FQNEAQ (reference sequence). The CDR3 has 16 residues. Here the CDR3 DNA reads TGTGCCAGCAGCTTAGGTTTGAGAGCGCAAGTCTACGAGCAGTACTTC. Translating gives CASSLGLRAQVYEQYF.

For the CDR3, the DNA is TGTGCCAGCAGCTTTAGCGGCAATGAGCAGTTCTTC. Its protein is CASSFSGNEQFF. The V gene is TRBV6-6, the J gene TRBJ2-1; a weak D match, TRBD2 (6 bases). Germline CDR1 is MNHNY and CDR2 is SVGAGI (reference sequence). The CDR3 sequence is 12 residues long. Trimming stripped 6 bases from V and 6 bases from J, with 9 bases between.